These 6 T cell receptor beta chains were all obtained from the same sample, sequenced in a study of cytomegalovirus exposure and HLA in healthy donors. Only in-frame clones appear in the TCRdb table, and some are missing; sequencing was by immunoSEQ multiplex PCR. The sample includes tens of thousands of clones, just over 90% of them seen just once. Sequencing was done on a sample of PBMCs. These receptors were taken from a man between 18 and 35 years old in good health and CMV-seronegative.

V and J are TRBV6-5 and TRBJ2-2, with D possibly TRBD1 on 5 matching bases. CDR3 length: 16 amino acids. Germline V gives CDR1 MNHEY, CDR2 SVGAGI. V shed 1 base and J shed 0 bases, with 9 bases lying between them. CDR3 protein: CASSYLAGSNTGELFF. The CDR3 DNA is TGTGCCAGCAGTTACTTAGCAGGGTCGAACACCGGGGAGCTGTTTTTT.

The V call is TRBV2, the J call TRBJ2-3; the D is unclear. The germline CDR1 and CDR2 sequences are SNHLY and FYNNEI. V was clipped by 0 bases and J by 5 bases, with 6 bases between them. CDR3 length: 13 amino acids. Here the CDR3 reads CASSEALGDTQYF. The CDR3 DNA is TGTGCCAGCAGTGAAGCGCTCGGAGATACGCAGTATTTT.

V gene TRBV9 combines with J gene TRBJ2-1; TRBD2 is a possible D gene (6 bases). CDR3 length equals 16 residues. V was cut by 4 bases and J by 8 bases, with 22 bases left in between. Germline lookup yields CDR1 SGDLS and CDR2 YYNGEE. The CDR3, as DNA: TGTGCCAGCAGCCCTCTAGGCGGGACTGGGACCGATGAGCAGTTCTTC. Residues: CASSPLGGTGTDEQFF.

The chain combines TRBV11-2 with TRBJ2-2; 8 bases agree with TRBD1. This CDR3 region has 16 residues. Germline V lookup: CDR1 SGHAT, CDR2 FQNNGV. V dropped 2 bases and J dropped 5; count of bases not matched to a gene: 7. CDR3 in DNA: TGTGCCAGCAGCTTAAGGTCAGGGGGCCGAACCGGGGAGCTGTTTTTT. This sequence encodes CASSLRSGGRTGELFF.

The chain joins TRBV14 to TRBJ2-5; D ambiguous. Germline V gives CDR1 SGHDN, CDR2 FVKESK. V lost 1 base and J 4 bases, leaving 10 bases between the germline ends. The CDR3 is 14 amino acids. The CDR3 bases are TGTGCCAGCAGCCAAGTGTTCGTCCCAGAGACCCAGTACTTC. Residues: CASSQVFVPETQYF.

The chain has TRBV9 and TRBJ2-2; 9 bases are shared with TRBD2. V was pared by 0 bases and J by 4 bases, with 7 bases of the junction left unmatched. Per the germline V gene, CDR1 is SGDLS and CDR2 is YYNGEE. The CDR3 covers 17 residues. The CDR3 nucleotides read TGTGCCAGCAGCGTAGGGCCGACTAGCGGCCCCACCGGGGAGCTGTTTTTT. It encodes CASSVGPTSGPTGELFF.